The present T cell receptor beta chain was sequenced within a study of T cell responses to AZD1222 COVID-19 vaccine listed by TCRdb under 2021. Regarding the complete study: AZD1222 recipients whose second dose came at about 4 weeks and those whose second dose came at about 12 weeks were combined into one group, since spike-specific TCR depth and breadth did not differ between the two schedules. Trial participants were enrolled into age subgroups of 18-55, 56-69 and 70-plus years, which contained around 150, 28 and 57 TCR-sequenced participants, respectively. A total of around 240 trial participants underwent TCR sequencing, of whom approximately 210 received two doses of AZD1222 and around 25 received two doses of the MenACWY control vaccine. The full study reports these points: In the small 56-69-year group, the increase in depth fell short of significance, most likely because of low power. CD4 TCRs associated with the vaccine covered the entire spike protein, and the dominant responses were in regions 160-218 and 743-854. A significant rise in spike-specific TCR breadth and depth was observed after two AZD1222 doses relative to day 0 and relative to MenACWY recipients. Participants were mostly white British and included more females than males, and it was suggested by the authors that clonal diversity may have been underestimated. No day 14 peak-response samples were available, so repertoires were characterized only after the peak T cell response. Nearly half of unique spike-specific TCRs reportedly recognized epitopes outside regions mutated in the B.1.351 and B.1.1.7 variants. Conclusions about previously exposed vaccinees were limited because only six AZD1222 recipients were SARS-CoV-2 seropositive at baseline.

From a lookup of the germline V gene, CDR1 and CDR2 are SNHLY and FYNNEI. V gives up 6 bases and J gives up 1 base, and the segment between their germline ends measures 9 bases. Taken from cysteine to phenylalanine, the CDR3 has 13 residues. The DNA shown is the 39-base CDR3, in frame from base 1. According to the study, the label for this sample's time point signals: baseline before first vaccination. The vaccinee samples were drawn from two UK trials, COV001 and COV002, one of which was a single-blind randomized controlled phase 2/3 trial testing AZD1222 (ChAdOx1 nCoV-19) in healthy adults. Trial participant PBMC samples were collected at day 0 and day 28 after the second dose for TCRbeta chain sequencing. The CDR3 regions of human TCRbeta chains were analyzed by immunosequencing. On the authors' methods: Repertoire TCRs were checked for matches against a reference library of SARS-CoV-2-specific TCRs that had been generated using the MIRA antigen-specificity platform. Breadth was defined as the fraction of unique TCRs that were SARS-CoV-2-associated. Depth was defined as the fraction of total T cells that were SARS-CoV-2-associated. Using the MIRA data, each spike-specific TCR was assigned both to the spike region to which the TCR was reactive and to a CD4 or CD8 class. Log10-transformed breadth and depth values were compared by one-way ANOVA with Sidak's multiple comparisons tests. TCRdb carries this immuneACCESS record with in-frame sequences only. Its versions omit some clonotypes, under half of them owing to an unresolved V gene in the studies checked, with the rest unexplained. V and J calls and clone size follow that table, whereas D and trimming were derived from the DNA. Recorded for this sample are about 190,000 clones; approximately 90% of them occurred a single time. Jointly, the top ten make up 6% to 8% of the sample.

As for this clone: Its recognized antigen is unknown. The sample holds no much larger clone one base away, and base qualities are not on file.

The clonotype originates from an adult in good health. Rearrangement joined TRBV2 to TRBJ1-1; no D gene call is confident. Sequenced material: peripheral blood, taken on day 0 of AZD1222 vaccination. The nucleotides are TGTGCCAGCAGAGGGTTGGGGAACACTGAAGCTTTCTTT. This codes for CASRGLGNTEAFF.